The 25 T cell receptor beta chains presented below share a single source sample, sequenced in a study of cytomegalovirus exposure and HLA in healthy donors. In the PCR, 60 Vbeta and 13 Jbeta primers were used. The method was immunoSEQ multiplex PCR; TCRdb's version includes in-frame clones alone and lacks a portion of them. The table includes 50,000 to 70,000 clones, about 69% detected once. The sequenced material came from PBMCs. The receptors were sampled from a man aged 25 to 40 in good health and CMV-seropositive.

The chain recombines TRBV13 with TRBJ1-1; D is perhaps TRBD1 (6 bases). There are 15 residues in the CDR3. Germline V gene data show CDR1 as PRHDT and CDR2 as FYEKMQ (reference sequence). V was pared by 3 bases and J by 0 bases, with 11 bases between. CDR3 amino acids: CASSFGGAMNTEAFF. The CDR3 region has the DNA TGTGCCAGCAGCTTTGGGGGGGCCATGAACACTGAAGCTTTCTTT.

J is TRBJ2-5 and V is TRBV12-5; 7 positions agree with TRBD1. Germline V gene lookup returns CDR1 LGHNT and CDR2 FRNRAP. CDR3 length: 14 residues. Trimming took 5 bases from V and 2 from J; bases not matched to a gene: 5. CDR3 nucleotides: TGTGCTAGTGGTCTTGGACAGGCGCAAGAGACCCAGTACTTC. It is translated as CASGLGQAQETQYF.

In the case of this clone: Other DNA sequences in the same sample also yield this CDR3. V and J are TRBV18 and TRBJ1-1; perhaps TRBD1 as D (5 bases). The CDR3 contains 14 residues. Trimming removed 3 bases at V and 1 base at J, with 9 bases between. The germline gives CDR1 KGHSH, CDR2 LQKENI. CDR3: CASSPAGGNTEAFF. The CDR3 nucleotides are TGTGCCAGCTCACCGGCGGGGGGGAACACTGAAGCTTTCTTT.

CDR3 DNA sequence: TGTGCCAGCAGCGAAAGACAGGGTTATTCACCCCTCCACTTT. It translates to CASSERQGYSPLHF. The chain combines TRBV9 with TRBJ1-6, with 7 bases identical to TRBD1. Germline loops: CDR1 SGDLS, CDR2 YYNGEE. The junction had 5 bases not matched to a gene; V was cut back by 3 bases and J by 8 bases. The CDR3 sequence is 14 residues long.

The CDR3 DNA sequence: TGTGCCAGCAGTTTAGACAGCGACACTGAAGCTTTCTTT. As protein: CASSLDSDTEAFF. The chain carries TRBV28 and TRBJ1-1; D is perhaps TRBD1 (5 bases). The ends were cut back, 2 bases at V and 3 bases at J, with 7 bases in the middle. In germline, CDR1 is MDHEN, CDR2 SYDVKM. This CDR3 is built from 13 residues. The entire variable domain, with the rest obtained from reference TRBV28 and TRBJ1-1, is as follows: DVKVTQSSRYLVKRTGEKVFLECVQDMDHENMFWYRQDPGLGLRLIYFSYDVKMKEKGDIPEGYSVSREKKERFSLILESASTNQTSMYLCASSLDSDTEAFFGQGTRLTVV.

The rearrangement joins TRBV6-4 to TRBJ2-1; 7 bases align to TRBD1. CDR1 and CDR2 (germline): MRHNA, SNTAGT. The CDR3 is made up of 14 amino acids. V gave up 0 bases and J gave up 8 bases; unmatched junction bases: 4. The CDR3 DNA reads as TGTGCCAGCAGTGACTCGACAGGGATCGATGAGCAGTTCTTC. It translates to CASSDSTGIDEQFF.

The chain is built from TRBV7-9 and TRBJ2-7; 13 bases line up with TRBD2. CDR1 SEHNR and CDR2 FQNEAQ come from the germline V gene (reference sequence). This CDR3 comprises 14 residues. V shed 3 bases and J 5 bases; nucleotides not matched to a gene: 1. CDR3: CASSLGLAGHEQYF. CDR3 in DNA: TGTGCCAGCAGCTTGGGACTAGCGGGGCACGAGCAGTACTTC.

The chain joins TRBV5-1 to TRBJ2-3; 7 bases map to TRBD2. V shed 2 bases, J shed 0 bases, and the junction held 3 bases outside the gene matches. Germline V gives CDR1 SGHRS, CDR2 YFSETQ. This CDR3 contains 15 residues. The CDR3 nucleotides are TGCGCCAGCAGCTTCGGGGGGACGAGCACAGATACGCAGTATTTT. This sequence encodes CASSFGGTSTDTQYF. Full variable domain (missing parts from reference TRBV5-1 and TRBJ2-3): KAGVTQTPRYLIKTRGQQVTLSCSPISGHRSVSWYQQTPGQGLQFLFEYFSETQRNKGNFPGRFSGRQFSNSRSEMNVSTLELGDSALYLCASSFGGTSTDTQYFGPGTRLTVL.

A few counts support this clone. The chain is built from TRBV6-5 and TRBJ1-1; D ambiguous. V was trimmed by 2 bases and J by 1 base, leaving 5 bases between them. The CDR3 covers 13 residues. Looked up from germline, CDR1 is MNHEY and CDR2 is SVGAGI. CDR3 loop: CASSYEGNTEAFF. In nucleotides, the CDR3 is TGTGCCAGCAGTTACGAGGGGAACACTGAAGCTTTCTTT.

The rearrangement joins TRBV5-5 to TRBJ1-6; D unclear. The CDR3 has 14 residues. The V gene's germline CDR1 is SGHKS and CDR2 YYEKEE (reference sequence). V gave up 4 bases and J gave up 4 bases, with 9 bases separating them. The CDR3 reads CASSLLLYNSPLHF. CDR3 sequence (DNA): TGTGCCAGCAGCCTCCTTTTATATAATTCACCCCTCCACTTT.

The gene calls are TRBV4-3 and TRBJ2-3; the D is unclear. CDR1 and CDR2 from the germline V gene are LGHNA and YSLEER. The CDR3 extends over 18 amino acids. V lost 1 base and J lost 3, with 20 bases in between. DNA for the CDR3: TGCGCCAGCAGCCAAGGGGTCACACCGAACACCGGGACAGATACGCAGTATTTT. This sequence encodes CASSQGVTPNTGTDTQYF.

V is TRBV19 and J is TRBJ2-5, with 9 bases fitting TRBD2. CDR1 and CDR2 (germline): LNHDA, SQIVND (reference sequence). The CDR3 extends over 14 amino acids. The junction had 11 bases not matched to a gene; V was cut back by 10 bases and J by 5 bases. The CDR3 DNA reads as TGTGCCACCGCGTATAGCGGGGGTAGTGAGACCCAGTACTTC. Residues: CATAYSGGSETQYF.

This clone was detected only a few times. This chain uses TRBV6-1 with TRBJ2-6, with D possibly TRBD1 on 7 matching bases. This CDR3 contains 19 residues. Looked up from germline, CDR1 is MNHNS and CDR2 is SASEGT. The V end lost 1 base, the J end lost 2 bases, and 18 bases lay between the germline ends. In DNA form, the CDR3 reads TGTGCCAGCAGTGAAGTGCGGGGACAGCGTTGGCCTGGGGCCAACGTCCTGACTTTC. Its translation: CASSEVRGQRWPGANVLTF.

This chain joins TRBV7-3 and TRBJ1-6; 8 bases agree with TRBD1. V was clipped by 3 bases and J by 10 bases; unmatched bases: 5. The CDR3 has 14 residues. The V gene's germline CDR1 is SGHTA and CDR2 FQGTGA. This CDR3 is CASSFEDRDSPLHF. CDR3 DNA sequence: TGTGCCAGCAGCTTCGAGGACAGGGACTCACCCCTCCACTTT.

This clone is a singleton in its sample. V usage is TRBV6-1 and J usage is TRBJ1-2; 9 bases match TRBD1. The CDR3 consists of 14 residues. Trimming at V came to 3 bases and at J to 6 bases, leaving 5 bases not matched to a gene. Germline lookup yields CDR1 MNHNS and CDR2 SASEGT. The CDR3 sequence is CASSEPGQGDGYTF. Here the CDR3 DNA reads TGTGCCAGCAGTGAGCCGGGACAGGGCGATGGCTACACCTTC.

V usage is TRBV7-8 and J usage is TRBJ2-1; TRBD2 matches at 11 bases. Germline CDR1 SGHVS, CDR2 FQNEAQ. V shed 5 bases, J shed 7 bases, and the junction held 16 bases outside the gene matches. The CDR3 spans 18 residues. The DNA for the CDR3 is TGTGCCAGCAGCCGGATAAAGACACTAGCGGGGGTCCCGAATGAGCAGTTCTTC. Amino acids: CASSRIKTLAGVPNEQFF.

The chain employs TRBV19 and TRBJ1-2; D gene ambiguous. Germline CDR1 LNHDA, CDR2 SQIVND (reference sequence). The CDR3 spans 14 residues. V lost 2 bases and J 4 bases, leaving 11 bases between the germline ends. The chain's CDR3 is CASSISSGSYGYTF. In DNA form, the CDR3 reads TGTGCCAGTAGTATATCTTCCGGGAGCTATGGCTACACCTTC.

The V call is TRBV27, the J call TRBJ2-5, with a possible D match to TRBD2 (5 bases). Between the trimmed V and J ends, which lost 5 bases and 5 bases, there was a span of 6 bases. CDR1 MNHEY and CDR2 SMNVEV come from the germline V gene (reference sequence). The CDR3 sequence is 11 residues long. The CDR3 region is CASSEGETQYF. Written as DNA, the CDR3 is TGTGCCAGCAGTGAGGGTGAGACCCAGTACTTC.

There are many counts of this clone. The rearrangement links TRBV6-1 to TRBJ1-2; D is perhaps TRBD1 (6 bases). The CDR3 loop spans 11 amino acids. The germline V and J ends were trimmed by 7 bases and 8 bases, with 11 bases remaining between them. CDR1 MNHNS and CDR2 SASEGT come from the germline V gene. The CDR3 DNA reads as TGTGCCAGCACAGGGGCATACGGCTACACCTTC. Amino acids: CASTGAYGYTF.

This clone was seen only once. This rearrangement joins TRBV10-3 to TRBJ2-3; D remains unclear. Deletions cut 3 bases from V and 0 bases from J, with 13 bases between. The CDR3 runs to 16 residues. Germline-derived CDR1 and CDR2 are ENHRY and SYGVKD. The CDR3 sequence is CAISEKTSASTDTQYF. The CDR3, as DNA: TGTGCCATCAGTGAAAAGACTTCAGCTAGCACAGATACGCAGTATTTT.

V is TRBV19 and J is TRBJ2-7; D is possibly TRBD1 (6 bases). V lost 4 bases to trimming and J lost 2 bases, with 12 bases between them. Germline V gene data show CDR1 as LNHDA and CDR2 as SQIVND (reference sequence). The CDR3 is 14 residues long. The CDR3 DNA reads as TGTGCCAGTAGTAGACAGGCTCCCCCCTACGAGCAGTACTTC. As protein: CASSRQAPPYEQYF.

This clone was seen once. The J gene is TRBJ2-7, the V gene TRBV4-1; a weak D match, TRBD2 (5 bases). Per germline, CDR1 MGHRA and CDR2 YSYEKL. The ends were cut back, 5 bases at V and 3 bases at J, with 20 bases in the middle. This CDR3 is 16 amino acids long. The CDR3 bases are TGCGCCAGCAGCGCAACGGTGGCACCTGCGGGCTACGAGCAGTACTTC. It encodes CASSATVAPAGYEQYF.

The chain uses TRBV7-9 and TRBJ1-1, with D hard to call. Germline-derived CDR1 and CDR2 are SEHNR and FQNEAQ (reference sequence). The CDR3 extends over 13 amino acids. V lost 5 bases and J 2 bases, leaving 9 bases between the germline ends. In DNA form, the CDR3 reads TGTGCCAGCAGCGCGGCCCTTAACACTGAAGCTTTCTTT. Translating gives CASSAALNTEAFF.

The chain links TRBV19 to TRBJ2-7; tentatively, D is TRBD2 (7 bases). Germline loops: CDR1 LNHDA, CDR2 SQIVND (reference sequence). This CDR3 is built from 15 residues. The germline V and J ends were trimmed by 9 bases and 2 bases, with 20 bases remaining between them. The CDR3 DNA follows: TGTGCCAGCACACCCAAGGGAGGGACACCCTACGAGCAGTACTTC. Its translation: CASTPKGGTPYEQYF.

The chain has TRBV11-2 and TRBJ2-3, with TRBD2 as a possible D gene (7 bases). Germline CDR1 is SGHAT and CDR2 is FQNNGV. V was shortened by 3 bases and J by 4 bases, with 14 bases between the two germline ends. The CDR3 runs to 15 residues. CDR3 DNA: TGTGCCAGCAGCTTGGGGGGGGCCGGATCAGATACGCAGTATTTT. Translated: CASSLGGAGSDTQYF.